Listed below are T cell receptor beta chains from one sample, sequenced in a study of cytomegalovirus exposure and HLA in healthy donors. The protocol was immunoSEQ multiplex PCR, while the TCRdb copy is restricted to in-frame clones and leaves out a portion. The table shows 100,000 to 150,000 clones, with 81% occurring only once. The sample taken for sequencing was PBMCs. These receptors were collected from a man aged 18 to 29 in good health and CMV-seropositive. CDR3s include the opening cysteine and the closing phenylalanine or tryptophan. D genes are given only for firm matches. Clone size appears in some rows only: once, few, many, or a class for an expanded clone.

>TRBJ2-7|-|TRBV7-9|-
CASSLEGMSEQYF
TGTGCCAGCAGCTTAGAGGGGATGTCCGAGCAGTACTTC
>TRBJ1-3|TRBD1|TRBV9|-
CASSVGVRMTGSGNTIYF
TGTGCCAGCAGCGTAGGGGTTAGGATGACAGGGTCTGGAAACACCATATATTTT
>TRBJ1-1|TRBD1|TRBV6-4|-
CASSEVQGLNTEAFF
TGTGCCAGCAGTGAGGTACAGGGGCTGAACACTGAAGCTTTCTTT
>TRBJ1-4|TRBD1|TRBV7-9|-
CASSRTGLNEKLFF
TGTGCCAGCAGCCGGACAGGTCTTAATGAAAAACTGTTTTTT
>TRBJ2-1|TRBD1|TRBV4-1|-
CASSQGIGQGEGEQFF
TGCGCCAGCAGCCAAGGGATTGGACAGGGTGAAGGTGAGCAGTTCTTC
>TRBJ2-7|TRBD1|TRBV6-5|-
CASSQGAREQYF
TGTGCCAGTAGTCAGGGGGCGAGGGAGCAGTACTTC
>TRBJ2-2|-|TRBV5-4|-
CASSLGPGTGELFF
TGTGCCAGCAGCTTGGGTCCGGGGACCGGGGAGCTGTTTTTT
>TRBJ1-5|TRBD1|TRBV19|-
CASSIGQVGSNQPQHF
TGTGCCAGTAGTATCGGACAGGTTGGCAGCAATCAGCCCCAGCATTTT
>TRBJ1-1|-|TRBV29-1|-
CSLTAGASTEAFF
TGCAGCCTCACCGCGGGGGCGAGCACTGAAGCTTTCTTT
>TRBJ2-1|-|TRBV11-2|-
CASSTVARTSYNEQFF
TGTGCCAGCAGCACCGTAGCGAGAACCTCCTACAATGAGCAGTTCTTC
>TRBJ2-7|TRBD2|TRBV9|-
CASSPGGLAALYEQYF
TGTGCCAGCAGCCCCGGGGGACTAGCGGCCTTATACGAGCAGTACTTC
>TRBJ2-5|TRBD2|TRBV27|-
CASSFEAGLRGTQYF
TGTGCCAGCAGTTTTGAAGCGGGATTACGAGGAACCCAGTACTTC
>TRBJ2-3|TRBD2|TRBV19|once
CASSTPSGGTDTQYF
TGTGCCAGTAGTACCCCGAGCGGGGGCACAGATACGCAGTATTTT
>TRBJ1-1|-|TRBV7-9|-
CASSSRVENTEAFF
TGTGCCAGCAGCTCGAGGGTCGAGAACACTGAAGCTTTCTTT
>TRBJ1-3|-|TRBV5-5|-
CASSLDLDTIYF
TGTGCCAGCAGCTTGGACTTGGACACCATATATTTT
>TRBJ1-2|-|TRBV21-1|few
CASTRDRDGYTF
TGTGCCAGCACCCGGGACAGGGATGGCTACACCTTC
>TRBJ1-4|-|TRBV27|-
CASSQTADNEKLFF
TGTGCCAGCAGCCAGACAGCAGATAATGAAAAACTGTTTTTT
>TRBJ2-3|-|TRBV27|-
CASNSDTLADTQYF
TGTGCCAGCAATAGTGACACGTTGGCAGATACGCAGTATTTT
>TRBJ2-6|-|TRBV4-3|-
CASSQVSVFNGRSSGANVLTF
TGCGCCAGCAGCCAAGTGAGTGTTTTTAACGGGAGATCCTCTGGGGCCAACGTCCTGACTTTC
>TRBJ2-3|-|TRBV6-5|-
CASILRPGSTDTQYF
TGTGCCAGCATATTACGGCCAGGGAGCACAGATACGCAGTATTTT
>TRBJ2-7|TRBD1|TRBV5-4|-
CASSLAGQGVEQYF
TGTGCCAGCAGCTTGGCGGGACAGGGAGTCGAGCAGTACTTC
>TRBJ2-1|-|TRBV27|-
CASSLSGGSSYNEQFF
TGTGCCAGCAGTTTATCAGGGGGTAGCTCCTACAATGAGCAGTTCTTC
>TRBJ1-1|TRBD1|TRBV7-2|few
CASSPQGAVTEAFF
TGTGCCAGCAGCCCCCAGGGGGCCGTCACTGAAGCTTTCTTT
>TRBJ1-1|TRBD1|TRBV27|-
CASSLYRQGAEEAFF
TGTGCCAGCAGTCTATATCGACAGGGGGCAGAGGAAGCTTTCTTT
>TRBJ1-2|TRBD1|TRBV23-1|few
CASSQCLRDRGYGYTF
TGCGCCAGCAGTCAATGTTTGCGCGACAGGGGCTATGGCTACACCTTC
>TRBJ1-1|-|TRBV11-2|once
CASSLEISGFEAFF
TGTGCCAGCAGCTTAGAGATATCAGGGTTTGAAGCTTTCTTT
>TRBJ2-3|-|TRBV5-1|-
CASSGGLYTQYF
TGCGCCAGCAGCGGCGGATTATATACGCAGTATTTT
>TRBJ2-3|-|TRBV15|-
CATSSHRDVADTQYF
TGTGCCACCAGCAGCCACAGGGATGTGGCAGATACGCAGTATTTT
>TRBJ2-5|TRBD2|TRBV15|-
CATSRDRGEETQYF
TGTGCCACCAGCAGAGATCGGGGGGAAGAGACCCAGTACTTC
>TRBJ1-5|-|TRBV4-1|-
CASSQADSPLGNQPQHF
TGCGCCAGCAGCCAAGCCGACTCACCACTAGGTAATCAGCCCCAGCATTTT
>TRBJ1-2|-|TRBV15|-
CATSRDPQGSSSYGYTF
TGTGCCACCAGCAGAGATCCACAGGGTTCATCCTCCTATGGCTACACCTTC
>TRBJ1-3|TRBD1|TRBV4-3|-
CASSQEGGSLSGNTIYF
TGCGCCAGCAGCCAAGAAGGGGGCAGCCTCTCTGGAAACACCATATATTTT
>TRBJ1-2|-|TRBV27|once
CASSLSSRGNGYTF
TGTGCCAGCAGTTTATCGAGCAGGGGAAATGGCTACACCTTC
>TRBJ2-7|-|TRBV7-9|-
CSSSLGTSGYEQYF
TGTTCCAGCAGCTTAGGGACCAGCGGCTACGAGCAGTACTTC
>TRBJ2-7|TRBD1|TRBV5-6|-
CASSLETGVTYEQYF
TGTGCCAGCAGCTTGGAGACAGGGGTCACCTACGAGCAGTACTTC
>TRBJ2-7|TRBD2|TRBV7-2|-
CASSLRGLAALAYEQYF
TGTGCCAGCAGCTTAAGGGGACTAGCGGCACTAGCCTACGAGCAGTACTTC